This TCR beta chain emerged from a study of hypomethylating agent response in myelodysplastic syndrome. Study in general: Of roughly 10 patients, roughly 5 carried TET2, the most frequent mutation.

The analysis used unsorted bulk bone marrow, not T-cell subsets. Two replicates of roughly 200 ng each gave 400 ng DNA per sample, survey resolution. This table comes from immunoSEQ multiplex PCR, and its TCRdb copy is limited to in-frame clones, with some not included. The repertoire has 5,000 to 7,000 clones, approximately 82% of them found once; the top ten carry around 10%. The TCR comes from a human donor with myelodysplastic syndrome. This specimen was bone marrow, taken before or after starting hypomethylating agent treatment for myelodysplastic syndrome (not recorded which).

The DNA for the CDR3 is TGTGCCAGCAGGGACGCAGGGGGCGGGAACTATGGCTACACCTTC. Translating it yields CASRDAGGGNYGYTF. The chain uses TRBV9 and TRBJ1-2; 8 bases are a match to TRBD1. This CDR3 is built from 15 residues. Trimming removed 5 bases from V and 2 bases from J; junction bases left unmatched: 8. From germline, CDR1 is SGDLS and CDR2 YYNGEE. Together with reference TRBV9 and TRBJ1-2, the CDR3 gives the full variable domain: DSGVTQTPKHLITATGQRVTLRCSPRSGDLSVYWYQQSLDQGLQFLIQYYNGEERAKGNILERFSAQQFPDLHSELNLSSLELGDSALYFCASRDAGGGNYGYTFGSGTRLTVV.